This TCR beta chain originates from a study of T cells after yellow fever vaccination. Synthesis of TCR cDNA relied on 5'RACE template switching, which attached a universal primer site and UMIs. TCRdb reprocessed the 5' RACE reads with MiXCR, giving one entry per CDR3 protein. The sample shows 85,000 to 100,000 distinct CDR3 sequences, under 7% of them seen only once. Findings and caveats of the study: The study found a weaker secondary response that peaked faster, day 5 versus 15. The presence of abundant clonotypes contaminating from the bulk population was possible in FACS-sorted repertoires. Post-booster samples contained most primary-vaccination clones (roughly 96% CD4, around 90% CD8).

For this clonotype: Its antigen is undetermined.

The CDR3 has 14 amino acids. CDR1 and CDR2 (germline): MNHEY, SVGEGT. V lost 3 bases, J lost 5 bases, and 13 bases lay in between. The clonotype was recovered from a man younger than 35 who received the YFV17D yellow fever vaccine. The J gene is TRBJ1-2, the V gene TRBV6-2 or TRBV6-3, with D perhaps matching TRBD1 (5 bases). The sequencing here drew on CD8+ T cells sorted from PBMCs, taken 10 days after the yellow fever booster vaccination. CDR3 amino acids: CASSYGATAYGYTF. CDR3 sequence (DNA): TGTGCCAGCAGTTATGGGGCAACCGCATATGGCTACACCTTC.